Listed below are T cell receptor beta chains from one sample, sequenced in a study of blood T cell repertoires in COVID-19. Generated by immunoSEQ multiplex PCR, the TCRdb table keeps only in-frame clones and is missing some. The sample lists roughly 190,000 clones; more than 75% were seen once. Sequenced input: peripheral blood. The receptor source for this set is a woman aged 50 to 60 with active or convalescent COVID-19. Each CDR3 is given with its conserved first and last residue. The D gene is left open where the match is weak. Clone size is stated in some rows and not others, as once, few, many or a class when expanded.

>TRBD2|TRBV4-2|TRBJ2-1|.
TGTGCCAGCAGCCAAGATTCCGGGGGGGGATACAATGAGCAGTTCTTC
CASSQDSGGGYNEQFF
>.|TRBV5-3|TRBJ1-5|.
TGTGCCAGAAGCTTGCTTCGGACAGCCCGAGGGAATCAGCCCCAGCATTTT
CARSLLRTARGNQPQHF
>.|TRBV28|TRBJ1-4|.
TGTGCCAGCAGGTCATTTCACGGAACTAATGAAAAACTGTTTTTT
CASRSFHGTNEKLFF
>.|TRBV21-1|TRBJ2-3|.
TGTGCCATGGGGACTAGCGGGAAGGAGGGCCCTACAGATACGCAGTATTTT
CAMGTSGKEGPTDTQYF
>.|TRBV7-3|TRBJ2-2|.
TGTGCCAGCAGCCTCACAGGGAGGAACACCGGGGAGCTGTTTTTT
CASSLTGRNTGELFF
>TRBD2|TRBV5-1|TRBJ2-2|.
TGCGCCAGCAGCTCCCCCCGGACGGGGGGGAACACCGGGGAGCTGTTTTTT
CASSSPRTGGNTGELFF
>.|TRBV6-6|TRBJ2-1|.
TGTGCCAGCAGTTACTCGATAGGGGTCCGCTACAATGAGCAGTTCTTC
CASSYSIGVRYNEQFF
>TRBD1|TRBV5-1|TRBJ1-4|few
TGCGCCAGCAGCTTAAGGGGGCAGGGGGACGAAAAACTGTTTTTT
CASSLRGQGDEKLFF
>TRBD1|TRBV6-5|TRBJ1-2|.
TGTGCCAGCACCCTACAGGGGGACGGCTATGGCTACACCTTC
CASTLQGDGYGYTF
>.|TRBV11-3|TRBJ2-2|.
TGTGCCAGCAGCTTAAGACCCGTCAGAGAGGCGAACACCGGGGAGCTGTTTTTT
CASSLRPVREANTGELFF
>TRBD1|TRBV7-2|TRBJ1-2|.
TGTGCCAGCAGCTTTGGGGACAGGTCGGGGGGCTACACCTTC
CASSFGDRSGGYTF
>TRBD2|TRBV15|TRBJ2-3|.
TGTGCCACCAGCCGAGGGAGGGGACTAGCATCAGATACGCAGTATTTT
CATSRGRGLASDTQYF
>TRBD1|TRBV2|TRBJ2-2|.
TGTGCCAGCTCCCAAGGCCGGGGACAGGGAACCGGGGAGCTGTTTTTT
CASSQGRGQGTGELFF
>TRBD1|TRBV5-4|TRBJ1-3|few
TGTGCCAGCAGCTTGGGGGACAGGACGGGGAACACCATATATTTT
CASSLGDRTGNTIYF
>.|TRBV6-6|TRBJ1-4|.
TGTGCCAGCAGTTCCCAAACGGGAATGAATGAAAAACTGTTTTTT
CASSSQTGMNEKLFF
>TRBD2|TRBV24-1|TRBJ2-1|.
TGTGCCACCAGTGATTTGGGCCGGGGGGACGATGAGCAGTTCTTC
CATSDLGRGDDEQFF
>.|TRBV6-5|TRBJ2-7|many
TGTGCCAGCAGCAGACAGGAGCCCTCCTACGAGCAGTACTTC
CASSRQEPSYEQYF
>.|TRBV30|TRBJ2-7|.
TGTGCCTGGAGTGTAAACGTGGGGGCATTTTACGAGCAGTACTTC
CAWSVNVGAFYEQYF
>TRBD1|TRBV15|TRBJ2-5|.
TGTGCCACCAGCAGAGAGGGCCCAGGGGGCTTAGAGACCCAGTACTTC
CATSREGPGGLETQYF
>.|TRBV25-1|TRBJ1-6|once
TGTGCCAGCAGTGAATACAGGGTTAATTCACCCCTCCACTTT
CASSEYRVNSPLHF
>.|TRBV6-5|TRBJ2-5|.
TGTGCCAGCAGTCTAGATATCGGGACTCAAGAGACCCAGTACTTC
CASSLDIGTQETQYF
>TRBD1|TRBV2|TRBJ1-5|.
TGTGCCAGCAGGCGCTGGACAGGGGGCGCGTATCAGCCCCAGCATTTT
CASRRWTGGAYQPQHF
>.|TRBV6-2/TRBV6-3|TRBJ2-1|.
TGTGCCAGCAGTCGACCCGGGGGAGGACTCTACAATGAGCAGTTCTTC
CASSRPGGGLYNEQFF
>TRBD2|TRBV7-2|TRBJ2-5|once
TGTGCCAGCAGCCTAGCGGGCCTACAAGAGACCCAGTACTTC
CASSLAGLQETQYF
>TRBD1|TRBV5-4|TRBJ1-2|.
TGTGCCAGCAGCTTGACAGGGGGCCTGAAGGATGGCTACACCTTC
CASSLTGGLKDGYTF
>.|TRBV15|TRBJ1-2|few
TGTGCCACCAGCAGGCGAACCGGGAGGGGTTTTGGCTACACCTTC
CATSRRTGRGFGYTF
>.|TRBV20-1|TRBJ1-1|.
TGCAGTGCTATACAGAACACTGAAGCTTTCTTT
CSAIQNTEAFF
>.|TRBV11-2|TRBJ1-1|.
TGTGCCAGCAGCTTCTCTCGGGGAAGAACGAACACTGAAGCTTTCTTT
CASSFSRGRTNTEAFF
>TRBD1|TRBV20-1|TRBJ1-4|.
TGCAGTGCTAGTGCAGGGGGCAGAACTAATGAAAAACTGTTTTTT
CSASAGGRTNEKLFF
>.|TRBV6-2/TRBV6-3|TRBJ1-5|few
TGTGCCAGCAGTTACTCCACCCCAGGTAACAATCAGCCCCAGCATTTT
CASSYSTPGNNQPQHF
>.|TRBV7-2|TRBJ2-5|.
TGTGCCAGCAGTACTACGGGCCAAGAGACCCAGTACTTC
CASSTTGQETQYF